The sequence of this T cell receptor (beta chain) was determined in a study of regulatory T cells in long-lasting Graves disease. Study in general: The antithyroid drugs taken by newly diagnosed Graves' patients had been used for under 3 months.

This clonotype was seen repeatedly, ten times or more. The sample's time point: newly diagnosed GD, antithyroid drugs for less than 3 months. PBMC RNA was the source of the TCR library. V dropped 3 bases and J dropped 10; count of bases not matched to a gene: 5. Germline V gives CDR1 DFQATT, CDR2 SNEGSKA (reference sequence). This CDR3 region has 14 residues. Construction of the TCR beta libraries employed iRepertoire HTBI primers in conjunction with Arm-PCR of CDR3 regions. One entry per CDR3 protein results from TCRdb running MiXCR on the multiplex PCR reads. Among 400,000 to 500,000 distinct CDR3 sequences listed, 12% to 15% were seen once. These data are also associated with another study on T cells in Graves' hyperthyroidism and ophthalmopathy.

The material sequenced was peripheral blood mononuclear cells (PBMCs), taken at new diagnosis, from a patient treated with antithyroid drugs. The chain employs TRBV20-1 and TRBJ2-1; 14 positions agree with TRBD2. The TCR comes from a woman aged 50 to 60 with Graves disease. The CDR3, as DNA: TGCAGTGCTAGGACTAGCGGGAGGGACGAAGAGCAGTTCTTC. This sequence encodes CSARTSGRDEEQFF.